A selection of T cell receptor beta chains follows, all from one sample in a study of read filtering for tumor transcriptome and immune sequencing. Each CDR3 protein is one row after TCRdb ran MiXCR on the reads. The sample lists 75,000 to 95,000 distinct CDR3 sequences; 20% to 25% were seen once. The sample comprised a population of CD138-negative cells sorted from bone marrow. Receptors were obtained from a donor aged 40 or older with multiple myeloma. The CDR3 runs from the conserved cysteine through the conserved F or W. The D gene is left open where the match is weak. Clone size appears in some rows only: once, few, many, or a class for an expanded clone.

j_call	clone_size	v_call	cdr3_length	d_call	cdr3_nt	cdr3_aa
TRBJ2-3	many	TRBV7-6	17	TRBD2	TGTGCCAGCAGCTTACGGGCTAGCGGGGGGATATCAGATACGCAGTATTTT	CASSLRASGGISDTQYF
TRBJ2-1	many	TRBV5-5	15	.	TGTGCCAGCAGCTTGGTGTGGGACTCCTACAATGAGCAGTTCTTC	CASSLVWDSYNEQFF
TRBJ2-1	many	TRBV7-3	14	TRBD2	TGTGCCAGCAGCCCCAGCGGACTAGTGAATGAGCAGTTCTTC	CASSPSGLVNEQFF
TRBJ2-5	many	TRBV9	15	TRBD1	TGTGCCAGCAGCGTTGGGGACAGGGGGGAAGAGACCCAGTACTTC	CASSVGDRGEETQYF
TRBJ2-5	many	TRBV5-1	14	.	TGCGCCAGCAGGAGAGGATTAGGGTCTGAGACCCAGTACTTC	CASRRGLGSETQYF
TRBJ1-1	many	TRBV29-1	16	TRBD1	TGCAGCGTTGGGAACGACAGGGGGCGATTGAACACTGAAGCTTTCTTT	CSVGNDRGRLNTEAFF
TRBJ1-2	.	TRBV12-3/TRBV12-4	13	.	TGTGCCAGCAGTCCGGACGGAAACTATGGCTACACCTTC	CASSPDGNYGYTF
TRBJ2-7	few	TRBV7-9	14	TRBD1	TGTGCCAGCAGCTTGGGGACAGGGTCCTACGAGCAGTACTTC	CASSLGTGSYEQYF
TRBJ2-7	.	TRBV7-9	14	.	TGTGCCAGCAGCCACGAGGGGAGCTCCTACGAGCAGTACTTC	CASSHEGSSYEQYF
TRBJ1-1	many	TRBV9	14	.	TGTGCCAGCAGCGTAACGGGGGAGGGCACTGAAGCTTTCTTT	CASSVTGEGTEAFF